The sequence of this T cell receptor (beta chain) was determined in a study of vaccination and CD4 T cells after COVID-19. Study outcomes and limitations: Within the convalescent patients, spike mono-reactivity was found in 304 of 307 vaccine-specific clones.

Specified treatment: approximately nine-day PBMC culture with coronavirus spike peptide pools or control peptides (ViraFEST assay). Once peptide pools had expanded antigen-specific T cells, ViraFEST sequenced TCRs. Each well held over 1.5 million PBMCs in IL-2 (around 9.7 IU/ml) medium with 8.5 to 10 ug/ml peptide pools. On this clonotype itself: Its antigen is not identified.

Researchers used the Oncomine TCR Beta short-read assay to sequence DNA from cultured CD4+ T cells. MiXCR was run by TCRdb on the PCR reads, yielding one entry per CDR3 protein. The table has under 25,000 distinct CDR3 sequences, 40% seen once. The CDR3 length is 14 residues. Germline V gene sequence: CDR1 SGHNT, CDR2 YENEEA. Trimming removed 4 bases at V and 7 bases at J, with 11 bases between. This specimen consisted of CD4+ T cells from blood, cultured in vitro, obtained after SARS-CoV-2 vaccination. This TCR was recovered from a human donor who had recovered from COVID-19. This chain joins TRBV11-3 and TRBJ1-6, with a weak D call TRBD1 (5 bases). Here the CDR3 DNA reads TGTGCCAGCAGCTCGGCAGGGCCCAATTCACCCCTCCACTTT. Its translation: CASSSAGPNSPLHF.